The entry below describes one T cell receptor (beta chain). Its specificity is unknown. Per germline, CDR1 MNHEY and CDR2 SMNVEV (reference sequence). With V trimmed by 3 bases and J by 5 bases, 4 bases remained unmatched. The CDR3 length is 15 residues. This record belongs to a study of cytotoxic CD8 clonotypes in ibrutinib-treated CLL. Study outcomes and limitations: Higher circulating CD8+ T-cell counts strongly accompanied higher baseline clonality, above age-matched healthy donors.

Repertoires were generated with immunoSEQ multiplex PCR, while TCRdb's copy carries only in-frame clones and drops some. The sample has 55,000 to 85,000 clones, 90% seen once; the top ten hold 3% to 3.5%. This TCR was sampled from a human donor with chronic lymphocytic leukemia. The material was PBMCs, obtained after 12 months of ibrutinib treatment. This rearrangement joins TRBV27 to TRBJ1-6; 7 nucleotides align to TRBD1. The CDR3 is CASSLGQSHNSPLHF. DNA of the CDR3: TGTGCCAGCAGTTTGGGACAGAGCCATAATTCACCCCTCCACTTT.